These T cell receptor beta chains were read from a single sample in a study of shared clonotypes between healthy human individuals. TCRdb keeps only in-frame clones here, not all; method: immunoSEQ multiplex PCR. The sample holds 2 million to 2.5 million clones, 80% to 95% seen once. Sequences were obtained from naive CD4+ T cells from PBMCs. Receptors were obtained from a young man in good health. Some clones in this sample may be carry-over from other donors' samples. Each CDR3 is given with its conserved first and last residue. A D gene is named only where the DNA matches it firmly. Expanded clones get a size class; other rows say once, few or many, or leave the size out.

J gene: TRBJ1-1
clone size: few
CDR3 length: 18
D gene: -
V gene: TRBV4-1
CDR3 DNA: TGCGCCAGCAGCCCCCTATTGCTGGGGGTGCGACGGGACACTGAAGCTTTCTTT
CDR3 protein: CASSPLLLGVRRDTEAFF

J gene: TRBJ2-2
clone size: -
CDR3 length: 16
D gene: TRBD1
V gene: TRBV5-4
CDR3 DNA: TGTGCCAGCAGCCCCCCCGGGACAGGAGACACCGGGGAGCTGTTTTTT
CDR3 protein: CASSPPGTGDTGELFF

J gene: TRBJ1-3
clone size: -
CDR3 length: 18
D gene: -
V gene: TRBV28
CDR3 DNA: TGTGCCAGCAGTTTATCCCCATCCCTTCAGGGGCTGGCGCACACCATATATTTT
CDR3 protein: CASSLSPSLQGLAHTIYF

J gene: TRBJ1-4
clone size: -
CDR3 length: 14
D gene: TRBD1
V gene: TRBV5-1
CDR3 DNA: TGCGCCAGCAGCAGGGACAGGGATAATGAAAAACTGTTTTTT
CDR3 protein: CASSRDRDNEKLFF

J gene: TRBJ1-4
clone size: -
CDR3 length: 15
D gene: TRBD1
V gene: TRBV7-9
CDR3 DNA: TGTGCCAGCAGCTGGTCCGGGACAGACAATGAAAAACTGTTTTTT
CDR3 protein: CASSWSGTDNEKLFF

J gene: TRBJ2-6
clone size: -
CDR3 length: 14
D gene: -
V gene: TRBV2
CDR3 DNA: TGTGCCAGCAGTGGTCTTTCTGGGGCCAACGTCCTGACTTTC
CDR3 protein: CASSGLSGANVLTF

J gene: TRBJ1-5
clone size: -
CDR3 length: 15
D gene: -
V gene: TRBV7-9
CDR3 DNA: TGTGCCAGCAGCCAAGCGGACAGAAGCAATCAGCCCCAGCATTTT
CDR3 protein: CASSQADRSNQPQHF

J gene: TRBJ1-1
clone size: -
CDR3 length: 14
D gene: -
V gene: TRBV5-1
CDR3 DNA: TGCGCCAGCAGCTTGCAGGCGGGGAACACTGAAGCTTTCTTT
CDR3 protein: CASSLQAGNTEAFF

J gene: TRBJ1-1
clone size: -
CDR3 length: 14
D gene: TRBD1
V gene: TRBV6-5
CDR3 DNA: TGTGCCAGCAGAAAGACAGGGCCGAACACTGAAGCTTTCTTT
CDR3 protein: CASRKTGPNTEAFF

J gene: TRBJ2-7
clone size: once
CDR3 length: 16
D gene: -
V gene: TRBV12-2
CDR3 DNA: TGTGCAAGTCGCTTGACCACCGGGACACCGGTAGTTGGGACTTACTTC
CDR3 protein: CASRLTTGTPVVGTYF

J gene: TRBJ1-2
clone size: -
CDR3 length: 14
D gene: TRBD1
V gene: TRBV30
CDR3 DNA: TGTGCCTGGAAAGGACAGGGAGCAAACTATGGCTACACCTTC
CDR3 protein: CAWKGQGANYGYTF

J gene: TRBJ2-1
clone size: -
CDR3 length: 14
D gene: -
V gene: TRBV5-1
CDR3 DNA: TGCGCCAGCAGCTTGGTGGGGGTTCGGAATGAGCAGTTCTTC
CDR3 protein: CASSLVGVRNEQFF

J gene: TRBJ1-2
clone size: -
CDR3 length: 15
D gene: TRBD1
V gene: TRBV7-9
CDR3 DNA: TGTGCCAGCAGCTTTGGGACAGGGGGCGAATATGGCTACACCTTC
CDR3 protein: CASSFGTGGEYGYTF

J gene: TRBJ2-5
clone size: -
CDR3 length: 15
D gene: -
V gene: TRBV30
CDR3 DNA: TGTGCCTGGAGTGTATTCGGGAGTACCGAGGGGACCCAGTACTTC
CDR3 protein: CAWSVFGSTEGTQYF

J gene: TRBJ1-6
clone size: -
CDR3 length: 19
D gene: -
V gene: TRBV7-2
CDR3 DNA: TGTGCCAGCAGCTTAGCGTGGAGCGTACAGGGCTACATTTTTTCACCCCTCCACTTT
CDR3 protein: CASSLAWSVQGYIFSPLHF

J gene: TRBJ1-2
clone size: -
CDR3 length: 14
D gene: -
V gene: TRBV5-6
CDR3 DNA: TGTGCCAGCAGCTTGCCGTCGGGGAGCTATGGCTACACCTTC
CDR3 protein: CASSLPSGSYGYTF

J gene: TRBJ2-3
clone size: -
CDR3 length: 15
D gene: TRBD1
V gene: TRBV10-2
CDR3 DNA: TGCGCCACGGACAGGGGGCTTTTCGTTCCAGATACGCAGTATTTT
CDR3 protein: CATDRGLFVPDTQYF

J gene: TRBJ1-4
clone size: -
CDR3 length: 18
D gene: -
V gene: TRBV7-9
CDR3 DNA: TGTGCCAGCAGCCCCCGTGTTATCCCAGGGGCGGGGGATGAAAAACTGTTTTTT
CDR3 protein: CASSPRVIPGAGDEKLFF

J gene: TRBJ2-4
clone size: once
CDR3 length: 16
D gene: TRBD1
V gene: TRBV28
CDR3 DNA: TGTGCCAGCAGTTTATTGGGACAGACGTTCAAAAACATTCAGTACTTC
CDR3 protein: CASSLLGQTFKNIQYF

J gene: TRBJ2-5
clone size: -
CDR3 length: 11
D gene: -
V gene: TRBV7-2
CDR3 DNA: TGTGCCAGCAGCTCCTTAGAGACCCAGTACTTC
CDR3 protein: CASSSLETQYF

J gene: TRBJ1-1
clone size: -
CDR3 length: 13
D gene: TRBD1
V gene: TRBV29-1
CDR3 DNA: TGCAGCGCCTGGCCGACAGGGGGCACTGAAGCTTTCTTT
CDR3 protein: CSAWPTGGTEAFF

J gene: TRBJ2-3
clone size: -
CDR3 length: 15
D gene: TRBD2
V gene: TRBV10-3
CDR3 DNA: TGTGCCATCAGTGACAGGACTAGATCTTCTGATACGCAGTATTTT
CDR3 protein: CAISDRTRSSDTQYF

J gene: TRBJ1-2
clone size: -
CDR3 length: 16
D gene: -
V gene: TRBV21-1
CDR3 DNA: TGTGCCAGCAGCCCCGATCGACAGGGAACTAACTATGGCTACACCTTC
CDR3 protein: CASSPDRQGTNYGYTF

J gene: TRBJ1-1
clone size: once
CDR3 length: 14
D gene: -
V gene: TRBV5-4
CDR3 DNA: TGTGCCAGCAGCAACCAGGGAACGTGGACTGAAGCTTTCTTT
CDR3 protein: CASSNQGTWTEAFF

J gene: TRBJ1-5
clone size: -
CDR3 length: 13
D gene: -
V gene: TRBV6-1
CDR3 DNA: TGTGCCAGCAGTGGACAGGTCAATCAGCCCCAGCATTTT
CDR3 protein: CASSGQVNQPQHF

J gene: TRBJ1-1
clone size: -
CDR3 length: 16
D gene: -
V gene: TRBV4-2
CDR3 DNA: TGTGCCAGCAGCCAAGTCCAGGCAGCCATGAACACTGAAGCTTTCTTT
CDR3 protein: CASSQVQAAMNTEAFF

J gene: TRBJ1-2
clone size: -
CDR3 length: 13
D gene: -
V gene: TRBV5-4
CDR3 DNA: TGTGCCAGCAGCTTGTCCAGGGCTTATGGCTACACCTTC
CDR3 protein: CASSLSRAYGYTF

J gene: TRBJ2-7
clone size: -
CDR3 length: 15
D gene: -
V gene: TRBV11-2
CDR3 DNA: TGTGCCAGCAGCTTAGGAGCAGGGCTATCCTACGAGCAGTACTTC
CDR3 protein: CASSLGAGLSYEQYF

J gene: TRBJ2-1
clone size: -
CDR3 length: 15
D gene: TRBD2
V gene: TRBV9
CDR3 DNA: TGTGCCAGCAGCGTAACTAGCGACTCCTACAATGAGCAGTTCTTC
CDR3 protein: CASSVTSDSYNEQFF

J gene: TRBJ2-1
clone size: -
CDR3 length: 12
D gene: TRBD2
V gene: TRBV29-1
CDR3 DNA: TGCAGCGTTGGCGAGGCGGGAGTGGCGCAGTTCTTC
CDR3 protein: CSVGEAGVAQFF

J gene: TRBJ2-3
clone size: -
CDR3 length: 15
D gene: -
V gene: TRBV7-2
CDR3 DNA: TGTGCCAGCAGCTTAGCGGGGGGCAGGACAGATACGCAGTATTTT
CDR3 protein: CASSLAGGRTDTQYF

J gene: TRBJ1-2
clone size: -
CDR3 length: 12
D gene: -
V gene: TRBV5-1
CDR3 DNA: TGCGCCAGCAGCTTGGACAGTTATGGCTACACCTTC
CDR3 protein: CASSLDSYGYTF

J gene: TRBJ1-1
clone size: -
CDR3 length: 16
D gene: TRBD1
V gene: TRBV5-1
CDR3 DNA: TGCGCCAGCAGCTTGGGGGCCAGGGGGCTGAACACTGAAGCTTTCTTT
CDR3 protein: CASSLGARGLNTEAFF

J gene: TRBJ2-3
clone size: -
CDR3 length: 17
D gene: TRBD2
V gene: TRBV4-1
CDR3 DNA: TGCGCCAGCAGCCAAGGTAGACTAGCGGGGGTGCCAGATACGCAGTATTTT
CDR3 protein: CASSQGRLAGVPDTQYF

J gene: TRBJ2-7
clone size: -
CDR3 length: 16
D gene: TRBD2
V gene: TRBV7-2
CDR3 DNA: TGTGCCAGCACCCCCCGGGGGACTAGCGGGACGGGCGAGCAGTACTTC
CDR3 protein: CASTPRGTSGTGEQYF